The text below deals with one TCR beta chain. Antigen unknown. The V and J ends lost 7 bases and 5 bases respectively, with 11 bases between them. This CDR3 comprises 13 residues. Germline V gene data show CDR1 as LNHDA and CDR2 as SQIVND (reference sequence). This specimen comes from a study of OX40 agonist ivuxolimab in advanced cancers. Study observations and caveats: By week 6 at 0.1 to 3.0 mg/kg, blood CD4+ and CD8+ T cells had expanded clonally. In general, CD8+ T cells held more expanded clones than CD4+ did, on average. Partial responders treated at 0.1-3.0 mg/kg exhibited clonal expansion among the lowest measured. Antigens targeted by the expanded peripheral T cells were not determined.

Sequencing used immunoSEQ multiplex PCR; TCRdb keeps in-frame clones, though not all of them. The table has 30,000 to 40,000 clones, over 75% seen once. The sequencing here drew on CD4+ or CD8+ T cells sorted from blood, taken in a trial of the OX40 agonist ivuxolimab. The receptor comes from an adult with an advanced solid tumor such as melanoma, head and neck, liver or kidney cancer. The rearrangement links TRBV19 to TRBJ1-4; D remains ambiguous. DNA for the CDR3: TGTGCCAGTAAGGACTCGGAGAATGAAAAACTGTTTTTT. Translated: CASKDSENEKLFF.